One sample yielded the 32 T cell receptor beta chains listed below, sequenced in a study of blood T cell repertoires in COVID-19. TCRdb's table, derived via immunoSEQ multiplex PCR, lists solely in-frame clones and lacks some. This table has some 130,000 clones, 55% to 75% appearing once. The specimen was peripheral blood. Every receptor here comes from a woman in her 70s with acute or convalescent COVID-19.

This clone has just a few counts. The J gene is TRBJ2-1, the V gene TRBV19, with 10 bases lining up with TRBD2. The CDR3 is made up of 13 amino acids. The junction had 3 bases not matched to a gene; V was cut back by 6 bases and J by 7 bases. Per germline, CDR1 LNHDA and CDR2 SQIVND (reference sequence). The DNA for the CDR3 is TGTGCCAGTAGATCTAGCGGGAGTAATGAGCAGTTCTTC. Protein: CASRSSGSNEQFF.

This chain uses TRBV27 with TRBJ2-1, with D tentatively TRBD2 (6 bases). Germline V gene data show CDR1 as MNHEY and CDR2 as SMNVEV (reference sequence). The CDR3 is made up of 11 amino acids. The V end lost 6 bases, the J end lost 9 bases, and 9 bases lay between the germline ends. The CDR3 is CASSEGGEQFF. CDR3 nucleotide sequence: TGTGCCAGCAGCGAGGGAGGTGAGCAGTTCTTC.

V is TRBV19 and J is TRBJ2-1, with 9 bases identical to TRBD2. Germline V gene lookup returns CDR1 LNHDA and CDR2 SQIVND (reference sequence). This CDR3 contains 17 residues. The V and J ends lost 6 bases and 6 bases, in that order; junction bases with no gene match: 15. The CDR3 nucleotides are TGTGCCAGTAGGTATAGGATTACGCGGGAGGGGAGCAATGAGCAGTTCTTC. It specifies CASRYRITREGSNEQFF.

The rearrangement links TRBV27 to TRBJ1-2, with TRBD1 as a possible D gene (5 bases). The CDR3 covers 14 residues. The germline V gene has CDR1 MNHEY and CDR2 SMNVEV (reference sequence). With 5 bases removed from V and 7 bases from J, the gap between germline ends came to 17 bases. In DNA form, the CDR3 reads TGTGCCAGCAGTGGCGGGACTCTCATCAGTGGCTACACCTTC. Protein sequence: CASSGGTLISGYTF.

This clone was picked up a small number of times. This chain uses TRBV7-2 with TRBJ1-2, with D tentatively TRBD1 (5 bases). The CDR3 spans 14 residues. CDR1 is SGHTA, CDR2 FQGNSA, per germline. The V and J ends lost 5 bases and 7 bases respectively, with 17 bases between them. CDR3 protein: CASSRPTGSGGYTF. The CDR3 DNA is TGTGCCAGCAGCCGTCCTACAGGTTCCGGTGGCTACACCTTC.

This chain joins TRBV7-9 and TRBJ1-1; D unclear. This CDR3 region has 11 residues. From germline, CDR1 is SEHNR and CDR2 FQNEAQ (reference sequence). Trimming shortened V by 7 bases and J by 4 bases, and 7 bases separated the two germline ends. The CDR3 nucleotides read TGTGCCAGCACCTATCTCACTGAAGCTTTCTTT. Its translation: CASTYLTEAFF.

The chain combines TRBV19 with TRBJ2-2, with 9 bases aligning to TRBD2. CDR3 length: 15 residues. The germline CDR1 and CDR2 sequences are LNHDA and SQIVND (reference sequence). The V segment lost 7 bases and the J segment 3 bases; nucleotides outside the gene matches: 6. The CDR3 region is CASKSGGPYTGELFF. CDR3 nucleotides: TGTGCCAGTAAAAGCGGGGGGCCGTACACCGGGGAGCTGTTTTTT. The full variable domain, rest sourced from reference TRBV19 and TRBJ2-2, is DGGITQSPKYLFRKEGQNVTLSCEQNLNHDAMYWYRQDPGQGLRLIYYSQIVNDFQKGDIAEGYSVSREKKESFPLTVTSAQKNPTAFYLCASKSGGPYTGELFFGEGSRLTVL.

This chain joins TRBV10-1 and TRBJ2-7; D might be TRBD2 (6 bases). The germline gives CDR1 WNHNN, CDR2 SYGVQD (reference sequence). V lost 6 bases to trimming and J lost 5 bases, with 17 bases between them. The CDR3 spans 14 residues. Here the CDR3 DNA reads TGCGCCAGCAGAGGGGCAGGGCGGGGAAACGAGCAGTACTTC. It translates to CASRGAGRGNEQYF.

The V gene is TRBV5-4, the J gene TRBJ2-1; 9 bases are a match to TRBD2. This CDR3 has 16 amino acids. The germline gives CDR1 SGHNT, CDR2 YYREEE (reference sequence). V shed 4 bases, J shed 1 base, and the junction held 6 bases outside the gene matches. CDR3 in amino acids: CASSPTSGLSYNEQFF. The CDR3 DNA follows: TGTGCCAGCAGCCCGACTAGCGGCCTTTCCTACAATGAGCAGTTCTTC.

J is TRBJ2-1 and V is TRBV18; D is possibly TRBD2 (5 bases). The CDR3 sequence is 17 residues long. The V end was cut by 5 bases, the J end by 0 bases, with 17 bases between. CDR1 and CDR2 from the germline V gene are KGHSH and LQKENI. The CDR3 DNA reads TGTGCCAGCTCAAGTCCACTCAGCCGGGGCTCCTACAATGAGCAGTTCTTC. Protein: CASSSPLSRGSYNEQFF.

The V gene is TRBV5-1, the J gene TRBJ2-1; a possible D gene is TRBD2 (5 bases). V lost 1 base, J lost 7 bases, and 15 bases lay in between. This CDR3 is built from 15 residues. Germline lookup yields CDR1 SGHRS and CDR2 YFSETQ. The CDR3 region is CASSLRLEGPNEQFF. DNA for the CDR3: TGCGCCAGCAGCTTGCGGCTAGAGGGCCCGAATGAGCAGTTCTTC.

This clone has just a few counts. This sequence joins TRBV19 and TRBJ2-1, with 9 bases identical to TRBD2. Germline values: CDR1 LNHDA, CDR2 SQIVND (reference sequence). The ends lost 0 bases at V and 9 bases at J; junction bases unmatched: 0. The CDR3 consists of 13 residues. In DNA, the CDR3 is TGTGCCAGTAGTATAGAGCGGGAGGGTGAGCAGTTCTTC. Amino acids: CASSIEREGEQFF.

The CDR3 region has the DNA TGTGCCAGCAGCCCCGGGACTTTAACTGAAGCTTTCTTT. Protein sequence: CASSPGTLTEAFF. The chain joins TRBV7-2 to TRBJ1-1, with D possibly matching TRBD1 (5 bases). V shed 5 bases and J shed 5 bases, with 12 bases lying between them. The germline gives CDR1 SGHTA, CDR2 FQGNSA. The CDR3 sequence is 13 residues long.

V gene TRBV18 combines with J gene TRBJ2-5, with TRBD2 as a possible D gene (5 bases). V lost 3 bases and J 5 bases, leaving 16 bases between the germline ends. Per the germline V gene, CDR1 is KGHSH and CDR2 is LQKENI. The CDR3 has 15 residues. The CDR3 DNA follows: TGTGCCAGCTCACCGAAGGGATTCACGGGGGAGACCCAGTACTTC. Its protein product is CASSPKGFTGETQYF.

The chain has TRBV28 and TRBJ1-5; 8 bases agree with TRBD1. Per germline, CDR1 MDHEN and CDR2 SYDVKM. Trimming took 1 base from V and 2 from J; bases not matched to a gene: 7. The CDR3 has 17 amino acids. The CDR3 nucleotides read TGTGCCAGCAGTTTATCCTCCCAGGGGGCCGGCAATCAGCCCCAGCATTTT. The encoded protein is CASSLSSQGAGNQPQHF.

Ten or more counts support this clone. The gene calls are TRBV5-6 and TRBJ2-2; D remains unclear. Germline values: CDR1 SGHDT, CDR2 YYEEEE. The length of the CDR3 is 16 residues. V shed 1 base and J shed 3 bases, with 13 bases lying between them. The CDR3 sequence: CASSLFPTVDTGELFF. The DNA of the CDR3 is TGTGCCAGCAGCTTGTTTCCTACAGTAGACACCGGGGAGCTGTTTTTT.

This CDR3 is CASSLGANTEAFF. As DNA, the CDR3 is TGTGCCAGCAGTTTGGGAGCAAACACTGAAGCTTTCTTT. The V call is TRBV12-3 or TRBV12-4, the J call TRBJ1-1; no firm D call. The CDR3 sequence is 13 residues long. Trimming took off 3 bases at V and 2 bases at J, with 7 bases between the two ends.

The chain links TRBV15 to TRBJ1-2, with a weak D call TRBD1 (5 bases). CDR1 is LNHNV, CDR2 YYDKDF, per germline (reference sequence). The CDR3 sequence is 15 residues long. Trimming took off 0 bases at V and 8 bases at J, with 16 bases between the two ends. The CDR3 sequence: CATSREGQGLGGYTF. CDR3 bases: TGTGCCACCAGCAGAGAAGGTCAGGGCCTTGGAGGCTACACCTTC.

The V gene is TRBV6-5, the J gene TRBJ1-6, with D perhaps TRBD1 (5 bases). The CDR3 spans 15 residues. Per germline, CDR1 MNHEY and CDR2 SVGAGI. Trimming took 1 base from V and 6 from J, leaving 10 bases between them. The CDR3 DNA sequence: TGTGCCAGCAGTTACTTCCAGGGCTCTAATTCACCCCTCCACTTT. It encodes CASSYFQGSNSPLHF.

This chain joins TRBV6-5 and TRBJ2-6; no clear D. V was pared by 7 bases and J by 0 bases, with 7 bases between. CDR1 MNHEY and CDR2 SVGAGI come from the germline V gene. The CDR3 totals 14 residues. The CDR3 sequence: CASTGTSGANVLTF. CDR3 sequence (DNA): TGTGCCAGCACAGGAACCTCTGGGGCCAACGTCCTGACTTTC.

This clone was observed at least ten times. The gene calls are TRBV2 and TRBJ1-3; 7 bases match TRBD1. Germline lookup yields CDR1 SNHLY and CDR2 FYNNEI. The CDR3 consists of 15 residues. J lost 0 bases, V lost 6 bases, and 5 bases had no gene match. The CDR3 loop is CASSPGQSSGNTIYF. In nucleotides, the CDR3 is TGTGCCAGCAGCCCGGGACAGAGCTCTGGAAACACCATATATTTT.

Written as DNA, the CDR3 is TGTGCCAGCAGTAGAACTAGCGGGAGAGACTCCTACAATGAGCAGTTCTTC. This encodes CASSRTSGRDSYNEQFF. J is TRBJ2-1 and V is TRBV9; the match to TRBD2 covers 11 bases. V trimming: 5 bases; J trimming: 0 bases; junction bases outside the gene matches: 7. Germline CDR1 SGDLS, CDR2 YYNGEE. The CDR3 length is 17 residues.

The chain recombines TRBV19 with TRBJ2-6; maybe TRBD2 (6 bases). Trimming took off 5 bases at V and 0 bases at J, with 11 bases between the two ends. The CDR3 spans 16 residues. The germline CDR1 and CDR2 sequences are LNHDA and SQIVND (reference sequence). As DNA, the CDR3 is TGTGCCAGTAGTCTGGGACTCGTCTCTGGGGCCAACGTCCTGACTTTC. It codes for CASSLGLVSGANVLTF.

The chain is built from TRBV19 and TRBJ1-2; D perhaps matches TRBD1 (6 bases). CDR1 LNHDA and CDR2 SQIVND come from the germline V gene (reference sequence). This CDR3 has 12 residues. Trimming stripped 6 bases from V and 5 bases from J, with 10 bases between. The CDR3 reads CASRGHTYGYTF. The CDR3 DNA reads as TGTGCCAGTAGGGGACACACATATGGCTACACCTTC.

There are a few counts of this clone. V usage is TRBV27 and J usage is TRBJ1-6; D unresolved. The CDR3 sequence is 15 residues long. Trimming stripped 5 bases from V and 7 bases from J, with 15 bases between. The germline V gene has CDR1 MNHEY and CDR2 SMNVEV (reference sequence). CDR3 in DNA: TGTGCCAGCAGTCCCCCCTGGGGAGGAAATTCACCCCTCCACTTT. Its protein is CASSPPWGGNSPLHF.

The rearrangement links TRBV7-8 to TRBJ2-3, with 11 bases fitting TRBD2. V trimming: 5 bases; J trimming: 5 bases; junction bases outside the gene matches: 3. Germline lookup yields CDR1 SGHVS and CDR2 FQNEAQ. The CDR3 is made up of 14 amino acids. CDR3 loop: CASSLGLAGDTQYF. The DNA for the CDR3 is TGTGCCAGCAGCCTTGGACTAGCGGGAGATACGCAGTATTTT.

This chain links TRBV3-1 (or the pseudogene TRBV3-2) with TRBJ2-2, with TRBD1 matching over 9 bases. V gave up 4 bases and J gave up 0 bases; unmatched junction bases: 3. CDR1 is LGHDT, CDR2 YNNKEL, per germline (reference sequence). The CDR3 loop spans 16 amino acids. As DNA, the CDR3 is TGTGCCAGCAGCCGCCGACAGGGGGCGAACACCGGGGAGCTGTTTTTT. It yields the protein CASSRRQGANTGELFF.

The rearrangement joins TRBV7-9 to TRBJ2-7; TRBD1 matches at 9 bases. CDR1 is SEHNR, CDR2 FQNEAQ, per germline (reference sequence). CDR3 size: 16 residues. The ends lost 5 bases at V and 2 bases at J; junction bases unmatched: 10. The CDR3 sequence is CASSAWGDRATYEQYF. The CDR3 nucleotides are TGTGCCAGCAGCGCCTGGGGGGACAGGGCAACCTACGAGCAGTACTTC.

This chain links TRBV24-1 with TRBJ2-7; maybe TRBD1 (6 bases). Germline assignment: CDR1 KGHDR and CDR2 SFDVKD. This CDR3 comprises 16 residues. Trimming stripped 7 bases from V and 2 bases from J, with 20 bases between. CDR3 in DNA: TGTGCCACCAGCTGGGACATAGACCATTCAACCTACGAGCAGTACTTC. The encoded protein is CATSWDIDHSTYEQYF.

This chain connects TRBV10-2 to TRBJ1-3, with 7 bases aligning to TRBD1. The V and J ends lost 5 bases and 0 bases, in that order; junction bases with no gene match: 7. CDR1 and CDR2 (germline): WSHSY, SAAADI. The CDR3 length is 16 residues. CDR3 DNA: TGCGCCAGCAGTAGGGAACAGGGGACCTCTGGAAACACCATATATTTT. Translated, it gives CASSREQGTSGNTIYF.

This chain joins TRBV10-1 and TRBJ2-3; the match to TRBD2 covers 14 bases. Germline loops: CDR1 WNHNN, CDR2 SYGVQD (reference sequence). CDR3 length: 16 amino acids. Trimming removed 7 bases from V and 2 bases from J; junction bases left unmatched: 5. The CDR3 DNA sequence: TGCGCCAGCAACGAGGGACTAGCGGGAGTCACAGATACGCAGTATTTT. Translated: CASNEGLAGVTDTQYF.

This sequence joins TRBV19 and TRBJ1-1; no clear D gene. V dropped 3 bases and J dropped 5 bases, with 10 bases sitting between them. CDR1 LNHDA and CDR2 SQIVND come from the germline V gene (reference sequence). This CDR3 contains 13 residues. CDR3 residues: CASSIPSRTEAFF. CDR3 DNA: TGTGCCAGTAGTATTCCTTCGAGAACTGAAGCTTTCTTT.